This is a list of T cell receptor beta chains from one sample in a study of OX40 agonist ivuxolimab in advanced cancers. Generated by immunoSEQ multiplex PCR, the TCRdb table keeps only in-frame clones and is missing some. The sample lists 25,000 to 35,000 clones; around four fifths were seen once. Specimen: CD4+ or CD8+ T cells sorted from blood, collected in a trial of the OX40 agonist ivuxolimab. All receptors come from an adult with an advanced solid tumor such as melanoma, head and neck, liver or kidney cancer. CDR3s include the opening cysteine and the closing phenylalanine or tryptophan. Each record gives: clone size, V gene, D gene, J gene, CDR3 DNA, CDR3 protein. D genes are given only for firm matches. The listing skips clone size in some rows; elsewhere it reads once, few, many or a size class.

clone size: NA; V gene: TRBV10-3; D gene: TRBD1; J gene: TRBJ2-7; CDR3 DNA: TGTGCCATCAGTGAGAGAGGGGACAGCTACGAGCAGTACTTC; CDR3 protein: CAISERGDSYEQYF
clone size: many; V gene: TRBV6-6; D gene: TRBD1; J gene: TRBJ2-7; CDR3 DNA: TGTGCCAGCACCAATCAGGGGGCGCATCCCTACGAGCAGTACTTC; CDR3 protein: CASTNQGAHPYEQYF
clone size: NA; V gene: TRBV7-9; D gene: TRBD1; J gene: TRBJ2-7; CDR3 DNA: TGTGCCAGCAGCTTAGCGGGACAGGGGTACGAGCAGTACTTC; CDR3 protein: CASSLAGQGYEQYF
clone size: NA; V gene: TRBV5-1; D gene: NA; J gene: TRBJ2-3; CDR3 DNA: TGCGCCAGCACCGTTCTTTGGGGAACCACAGATACGCAGTATTTT; CDR3 protein: CASTVLWGTTDTQYF
clone size: once; V gene: TRBV7-9; D gene: NA; J gene: TRBJ1-2; CDR3 DNA: TGTGCCAGCAGCTCCGCCTATGGCTACACCTTC; CDR3 protein: CASSSAYGYTF
clone size: once; V gene: TRBV5-6; D gene: NA; J gene: TRBJ1-3; CDR3 DNA: TGTGCCAGCAGCTTGGGGGGAAACACCATATATTTT; CDR3 protein: CASSLGGNTIYF
clone size: NA; V gene: TRBV27; D gene: NA; J gene: TRBJ2-3; CDR3 DNA: TGTGCCAGCAGTCCCCCCGGCCCCTGGGATACGCAGTATTTT; CDR3 protein: CASSPPGPWDTQYF
clone size: NA; V gene: TRBV19; D gene: NA; J gene: TRBJ2-1; CDR3 DNA: TGTGCCAGTAGTATTCTTAGCGGCTCCTACAATGAGCAGTTCTTC; CDR3 protein: CASSILSGSYNEQFF
clone size: NA; V gene: TRBV15; D gene: NA; J gene: TRBJ2-2; CDR3 DNA: TGTGCCACCAGCAGCTGGAAGACCACCGGGGAGCTGTTTTTT; CDR3 protein: CATSSWKTTGELFF
clone size: medium-sized; V gene: TRBV13; D gene: NA; J gene: TRBJ1-1; CDR3 DNA: TGTGCCAGCAGCTTTGATCCGGGGATGAACACTGAAGCTTTCTTT; CDR3 protein: CASSFDPGMNTEAFF
clone size: NA; V gene: TRBV7-2; D gene: TRBD2; J gene: TRBJ2-1; CDR3 DNA: TGTGCCAGCAGCTTGACTAGCGGACCCTACAATGAGCAGTTCTTC; CDR3 protein: CASSLTSGPYNEQFF
clone size: NA; V gene: TRBV7-3; D gene: TRBD1; J gene: TRBJ2-3; CDR3 DNA: TGTGCCAGCAGCGAAGGGACAGTACTTACAGATACGCAGTATTTT; CDR3 protein: CASSEGTVLTDTQYF
clone size: NA; V gene: TRBV5-1; D gene: TRBD1; J gene: TRBJ2-7; CDR3 DNA: TGCGCCAGCAGCTTTGCAGGGGGCGCCTACGAGCAGTACTTC; CDR3 protein: CASSFAGGAYEQYF
clone size: NA; V gene: TRBV7-7; D gene: NA; J gene: TRBJ2-7; CDR3 DNA: TGTGCTAGCAGCTTATTTCCCTCCGACGAGCAGTACTTC; CDR3 protein: CASSLFPSDEQYF
clone size: once; V gene: TRBV9; D gene: NA; J gene: TRBJ2-5; CDR3 DNA: TGTGCCAGCAGCGTAGGCACAGGGCAAGAGACCCAGTACTTC; CDR3 protein: CASSVGTGQETQYF
clone size: medium-sized; V gene: TRBV27; D gene: NA; J gene: TRBJ1-1; CDR3 DNA: TGTGCCAGCAGTTTACAAGGAAACACTGAAGCTTTCTTT; CDR3 protein: CASSLQGNTEAFF
clone size: few; V gene: TRBV10-3; D gene: TRBD2; J gene: TRBJ2-1; CDR3 DNA: TGTGCCATCAACCGGGAGCGGGAGGGCCTGAATGAGCAGTTCTTC; CDR3 protein: CAINREREGLNEQFF